One and the same sample provided the 32 T cell receptor beta chains below, sequenced in a study of cytomegalovirus exposure and HLA in healthy donors. PCR used 60 Vbeta primers and 13 Jbeta primers. The data were produced by immunoSEQ multiplex PCR, yet TCRdb's version contains in-frame clones alone and is incomplete. The sample consists of about 140,000 clones, roughly 80% of them appearing once. Input material: PBMCs. These receptors were collected from a female donor in good health and CMV-seronegative.

The sample holds one count of this clone. This rearrangement joins TRBV7-3 to TRBJ2-1; 9 bases align to TRBD1. This CDR3 has 18 residues. Germline V gives CDR1 SGHTA, CDR2 FQGTGA. Trimming at V came to 4 bases and at J to 9 bases, leaving 19 bases not matched to a gene. CDR3 DNA sequence: TGTGCCAGCAGCTCCATTCCCTCGGGGACAGGGCCCTTTAGTGAGCAGTTCTTC. Its translation: CASSSIPSGTGPFSEQFF.

The chain combines TRBV29-1 with TRBJ1-1; a possible D gene is TRBD1 (5 bases). The V gene's germline CDR1 is SQVTM and CDR2 ANQGSEA. This CDR3 contains 13 residues. Trimming stripped 4 bases from V and 5 bases from J, with 14 bases between. The CDR3 loop reads CSVGLSGETEAFF. The DNA for the CDR3 is TGCAGCGTTGGACTATCGGGGGAGACTGAAGCTTTCTTT.

The rearrangement uses TRBV28 and TRBJ2-5, with TRBD1 identical over 7 bases. Germline assignment: CDR1 MDHEN and CDR2 SYDVKM. With V trimmed by 5 bases and J by 5 bases, 8 bases remained unmatched. CDR3 length equals 14 residues. CDR3 region: CASSTTGWGETQYF. DNA for the CDR3: TGTGCCAGCAGTACGACAGGGTGGGGCGAGACCCAGTACTTC.

The chain combines TRBV19 with TRBJ2-7; TRBD1 agrees at 10 bases. V was clipped by 3 bases and J by 2 bases; unmatched bases: 4. CDR1 is LNHDA and CDR2 is SQIVND in the germline V gene (reference sequence). The CDR3 is 15 residues long. The chain's CDR3 is CASSIGDRGTYEQYF. Here the CDR3 DNA reads TGTGCCAGTAGTATCGGGGACAGGGGAACCTACGAGCAGTACTTC.

The chain uses TRBV10-3 and TRBJ1-2; 9 nucleotides line up with TRBD1. This CDR3 region has 16 residues. Germline loops: CDR1 ENHRY, CDR2 SYGVKD. J gave up 7 bases and V 3 bases, and 12 bases lay outside the gene matches. In nucleotides, the CDR3 is TGTGCCATCAGTGACCCCAAGACAGGGGGTGATTGTGGCTACACCTTC. Its protein product is CAISDPKTGGDCGYTF.

The chain employs TRBV5-1 and TRBJ1-5; D is unresolved. V lost 2 bases, J lost 3 bases, and 9 bases lay in between. Germline CDR1 and CDR2: SGHRS and YFSETQ. The CDR3 is 14 amino acids. The CDR3 loop reads CASSFGDLNQPQHF. The CDR3 bases are TGCGCCAGCAGCTTCGGGGATCTCAATCAGCCCCAGCATTTT.

This clone was seen just once. The genes are TRBV4-2 and TRBJ2-7; 11 bases match TRBD1. J was trimmed by 4 bases and V by 1 base; bases with no gene match: 6. The CDR3 length is 16 residues. Germline V CDR1 and CDR2: LGHNA, YNFKEQ. The CDR3 spells CASSQATGQGAYEQYF. The CDR3 DNA reads TGTGCCAGCAGCCAAGCCACTGGACAGGGGGCGTACGAGCAGTACTTC.

The chain uses TRBV7-9 and TRBJ2-2; weak D call: TRBD2 (6 bases). The CDR3 is 18 amino acids. Germline V lookup: CDR1 SEHNR, CDR2 FQNEAQ (reference sequence). Trimming took 3 bases from V and 3 from J, leaving 20 bases between them. This CDR3 reads CASSFPPGGRGDTGELFF. Written as DNA, the CDR3 is TGTGCCAGCAGCTTCCCCCCCGGGGGACGAGGGGACACCGGGGAGCTGTTTTTT. Supplemented by reference TRBV7-9 and TRBJ2-2, the full variable domain reads DTGVSQNPRHKITKRGQNVTFRCDPISEHNRLYWYRQTLGQGPEFLTYFQNEAQLEKSRLLSDRFSAERPKGSFSTLEIQRTEQGDSAMYLCASSFPPGGRGDTGELFFGEGSRLTVL.

V usage is TRBV7-3 and J usage is TRBJ1-3; 8 bases line up with TRBD1. The CDR3 totals 14 residues. CDR1 and CDR2 (germline): SGHTA, FQGTGA. The V gene end was trimmed by 3 bases and the J gene end by 2 bases; junction bases not matched to a gene: 0. The CDR3 reads CASSFRGPGNTIYF. The CDR3 nucleotides read TGTGCCAGCAGCTTCAGGGGGCCTGGAAACACCATATATTTT. Full variable domain (missing parts from reference TRBV7-3 and TRBJ1-3): GAGVSQTPSNKVTEKGKYVELRCDPISGHTALYWYRQSLGQGPEFLIYFQGTGAADDSGLPNDRFFAVRPEGSVSTLKIQRTERGDSAVYLCASSFRGPGNTIYFGEGSWLTVV.

This clone was detected once. The germline gene is not matched at one end of the junction; a read error may be the cause. The gene calls are TRBV7-8 and TRBJ2-7, with a weak D call TRBD2 (6 bases). The CDR3 has 13 residues. CDR1 SGHVS and CDR2 FQNEAQ come from the germline V gene. The CDR3: CASSPGADYGQYF. CDR3 DNA sequence: TGTGCCAGCAGCCCCGGGGCGGACTACGGGCAGTACTTC.

The chain joins TRBV5-1 to TRBJ2-4; 7 bases align to TRBD2. Germline assignment: CDR1 SGHRS and CDR2 YFSETQ. The CDR3 runs 13 residues. V lost 4 bases to trimming and J lost 7 bases; unmatched junction nucleotides: 5. The DNA for the CDR3 is TGCGCCAGCAGCGGGGAGGGAGGTAACATTCAGTACTTC. Translating gives CASSGEGGNIQYF.

V is TRBV30 and J is TRBJ1-1; no clear D gene. Trimming took off 0 bases at V and 2 bases at J, with 10 bases between the two ends. The CDR3 consists of 14 residues. CDR1 GTSNPN and CDR2 SVGIG come from the germline V gene (reference sequence). The CDR3 reads CAWSVLRYNTEAFF. The DNA of the CDR3 is TGTGCCTGGAGTGTTTTGCGTTATAACACTGAAGCTTTCTTT.

The genes are TRBV28 and TRBJ2-1, with 8 positions matching TRBD2. Germline CDR1 is MDHEN and CDR2 is SYDVKM. V was pared by 3 bases and J by 6 bases, with 7 bases of the junction left unmatched. The CDR3 covers 15 residues. The CDR3 loop reads CASSFTSGSFNEQFF. As DNA, the CDR3 is TGTGCCAGCAGTTTCACCAGCGGGAGTTTCAATGAGCAGTTCTTC.

V gene TRBV6-1 combines with J gene TRBJ2-3; D remains ambiguous. Germline V gene data show CDR1 as MNHNS and CDR2 as SASEGT. V was shortened by 4 bases and J by 0 bases, with 8 bases between the two germline ends. The CDR3 sequence is 14 residues long. CDR3 residues: CASSVTVSTDTQYF. In DNA, the CDR3 is TGTGCCAGCAGTGTCACAGTTAGCACAGATACGCAGTATTTT.

This chain uses TRBV11-2 with TRBJ2-1; D uncertain. V lost 5 bases and J 10 bases, leaving 9 bases between the germline ends. There are 11 residues in the CDR3. Germline V CDR1 and CDR2: SGHAT, FQNNGV. CDR3 nucleotide sequence: TGTGCCAGCAGCCAGGTGATAGAGCAGTTCTTC. Translating it yields CASSQVIEQFF.

The chain is built from TRBV19 and TRBJ2-7; a possible D gene is TRBD1 (6 bases). Trimming stripped 11 bases from V and 0 bases from J, with 14 bases between. The CDR3 runs to 13 residues. Looked up from germline, CDR1 is LNHDA and CDR2 is SQIVND (reference sequence). Here the CDR3 reads CAQGRGPSYEQYF. CDR3 in DNA: TGTGCCCAGGGCAGGGGTCCCTCCTACGAGCAGTACTTC.

The chain carries TRBV13 and TRBJ1-2; D is ambiguous. The CDR3 has 13 amino acids. Between the trimmed V and J ends, which lost 1 base and 2 bases, there was a span of 5 bases. The germline V gene has CDR1 PRHDT and CDR2 FYEKMQ (reference sequence). The CDR3 region is CASSLEQNYGYTF. The DNA of the CDR3 is TGTGCCAGCAGCTTAGAACAGAACTATGGCTACACCTTC.

This clone was observed once. The CDR3 sequence: CASRPGTGLRGYTF. The CDR3 DNA reads TGTGCCAGCAGGCCCGGGACAGGGCTCCGTGGCTACACCTTC. This chain connects TRBV6-1 to TRBJ1-2; 9 bases match TRBD1. Germline CDR1 MNHNS, CDR2 SASEGT. The CDR3 contains 14 residues. The V and J ends lost 6 bases and 7 bases, in that order; junction bases with no gene match: 9.

This rearrangement joins TRBV7-2 to TRBJ2-5; D unresolved. The CDR3 spans 15 residues. CDR1 is SGHTA and CDR2 is FQGNSA in the germline V gene. The V end was cut by 0 bases, the J end by 0 bases, with 8 bases between. In nucleotides, the CDR3 is TGTGCCAGCAGCTTAGCCCTAGTCGACCAAGAGACCCAGTACTTC. Its protein product is CASSLALVDQETQYF.

J is TRBJ1-2 and V is TRBV29-1; D perhaps matches TRBD1 (6 bases). The CDR3 is made up of 12 amino acids. Germline assignment: CDR1 SQVTM and CDR2 ANQGSEA. Between the trimmed V and J ends, which lost 4 bases and 10 bases, there was a span of 16 bases. CDR3 DNA sequence: TGCAGCGTTGCGGACTTGAGGGGGTACTACACCTTC. Translated: CSVADLRGYYTF.

V is TRBV6-1 and J is TRBJ2-5, with D maybe TRBD2 (7 bases). The DNA end is a closer match to TRBJ2-7, so the J assignment may be wrong. Germline-derived CDR1 and CDR2 are MNHNS and SASEGT. The CDR3 is 15 residues long. The CDR3 DNA follows: TGTGCCAGCTATGATGGGGGGGCCTTCCACTACGAGCAGTACTTC. Translated: CASYDGGAFHYEQYF.

The V and J genes are TRBV25-1 and TRBJ2-5, with 9 positions matching TRBD1. The closer fit of TRBJ2-7 to the DNA end suggests the J call may be wrong. CDR1 and CDR2 (germline): MGHDK, SYGVNS. This CDR3 contains 13 residues. The CDR3 DNA is TGTGCCAGCAGTGGGGACAGGGTAAACGAGCAGTACTTC. As protein: CASSGDRVNEQYF.

The gene calls are TRBV9 and TRBJ2-1; 15 nucleotides line up with TRBD2. The V segment lost 3 bases and the J segment 8 bases; nucleotides outside the gene matches: 6. Looked up from germline, CDR1 is SGDLS and CDR2 is YYNGEE. This CDR3 contains 16 residues. CDR3 DNA sequence: TGTGCCAGCAGCGCCTCTGGGACTAGCGGGGGGCATGAGCAGTTCTTC. Residues: CASSASGTSGGHEQFF.

In its sample, this clone was seen a few times. The chain carries TRBV29-1 and TRBJ2-7; 11 nucleotides agree with TRBD2. From germline, CDR1 is SQVTM and CDR2 ANQGSEA. The CDR3 length is 17 residues. J gave up 7 bases and V 4 bases, and 18 bases lay outside the gene matches. CDR3 nucleotide sequence: TGCAGCGTTGTTCCACTAGCGGGAGCCCCTGTCGACCGGGAGCAGTACTTC. It yields the protein CSVVPLAGAPVDREQYF.

This clone was seen only once. The rearrangement links TRBV7-6 to TRBJ2-2; no clear D. The CDR3 runs 13 residues. Trimming removed 2 bases from V and 7 bases from J, with 8 bases in between. Germline V gene lookup returns CDR1 SGHVS and CDR2 FNYEAQ. The chain's CDR3 is CASSLSGDGELFF. CDR3 in DNA: TGTGCCAGCAGCTTATCCGGTGACGGGGAGCTGTTTTTT.

The genes are TRBV18 and TRBJ1-4, with 7 bases lining up with TRBD1. The CDR3 loop spans 17 amino acids. Germline V lookup: CDR1 KGHSH, CDR2 LQKENI. Trimming took 3 bases from V and 6 from J; bases not matched to a gene: 13. CDR3 in DNA: TGTGCCAGCTCACCCCCCCTGGGCGAGGGGGCGGATGAAAAACTGTTTTTT. It codes for CASSPPLGEGADEKLFF.

This chain connects TRBV7-2 to TRBJ2-1, with TRBD1 matching 7 bases. The germline CDR1 and CDR2 sequences are SGHTA and FQGNSA. The CDR3 length is 12 residues. Trimming took 5 bases from V and 15 from J; bases not matched to a gene: 10. The CDR3 protein is CASSRDREIVFF. For the CDR3, the DNA is TGTGCCAGCAGCCGTGACAGGGAAATTGTGTTCTTC.

This rearrangement joins TRBV5-1 to TRBJ1-5; D not resolved. The V gene's germline CDR1 is SGHRS and CDR2 YFSETQ. The CDR3 length is 15 residues. Trimming took 0 bases from V and 7 from J, leaving 14 bases between them. CDR3 sequence: CASSLAPSSGQPQHF. The CDR3 nucleotides are TGCGCCAGCAGCTTGGCCCCTTCGTCGGGGCAGCCCCAGCATTTT.

The J gene is TRBJ2-2, the V gene TRBV6-4, with TRBD1 identical over 7 bases. With 6 bases clipped from V and 2 bases from J, the junction kept 3 bases outside the gene matches. There are 14 residues in the CDR3. Germline CDR1 and CDR2: MRHNA and SNTAGT. The CDR3 loop is CASSGTANTGELFF. In nucleotides, the CDR3 is TGTGCCAGCAGCGGGACAGCTAACACCGGGGAGCTGTTTTTT.

The chain recombines TRBV6-5 with TRBJ1-1; possible D gene TRBD1, 5 bases. This CDR3 has 13 amino acids. Germline V gene data show CDR1 as MNHEY and CDR2 as SVGAGI. With 5 bases removed from V and 1 base from J, the gap between germline ends came to 8 bases. CDR3 residues: CASSPQGNTEAFF. For the CDR3, the DNA is TGTGCCAGCAGTCCTCAGGGGAACACTGAAGCTTTCTTT.

V and J are TRBV5-1 and TRBJ2-5; 7 bases are shared with TRBD1. With V trimmed by 4 bases and J by 4 bases, 4 bases remained unmatched. Germline-derived CDR1 and CDR2 are SGHRS and YFSETQ. This CDR3 comprises 13 residues. This CDR3 reads CASSPDRLETQYF. The CDR3 DNA sequence: TGCGCCAGCAGCCCGGACAGGTTAGAGACCCAGTACTTC.

This clone was observed a handful of times. The chain is built from TRBV5-4 and TRBJ2-7; no clear D. Germline values: CDR1 SGHNT, CDR2 YYREEE (reference sequence). This CDR3 has 12 residues. V was cut by 4 bases and J by 7 bases, with 12 bases left in between. CDR3 bases: TGTGCCAGCAGCGGGCCAAACTTGGAGCAGTACTTC. Translation: CASSGPNLEQYF. The complete variable domain, with remaining parts taken from reference TRBV5-4 and TRBJ2-7, reads ETGVTQSPTHLIKTRGQQVTLRCSSQSGHNTVSWYQQALGQGPQFIFQYYREEENGRGNFPPRFSGLQFPNYSSELNVNALELDDSALYLCASSGPNLEQYFGPGTRLTVT.